A single sample is the source of the 26 T cell receptor beta chains below, sequenced in a study of cytomegalovirus exposure and HLA in healthy donors. Use of 60 Vbeta and 13 Jbeta primers characterized the PCR. Assay: immunoSEQ multiplex PCR; the TCRdb copy retains only in-frame clones and omits some. Its table lists some 140,000 clones. The sequencing input was PBMCs. These receptors all come from a woman between 35 and 50 years old in good health and CMV-seronegative.

The chain recombines TRBV6-5 with TRBJ2-2; D call uncertain. The CDR3 covers 14 residues. The germline CDR1 and CDR2 sequences are MNHEY and SVGAGI. V lost 2 bases and J 3 bases, leaving 7 bases between the germline ends. The CDR3 DNA sequence: TGTGCCAGCAGTTACGGTAGAGACACCGGGGAGCTGTTTTTT. Translated: CASSYGRDTGELFF.

The chain is built from TRBV5-1 and TRBJ2-5; tentative D call: TRBD2 (6 bases). V gave up 4 bases and J gave up 4 bases, with 20 bases separating them. Per the germline V gene, CDR1 is SGHRS and CDR2 is YFSETQ. The CDR3 has 16 residues. The CDR3 sequence is CASSPGNNQGGETQYF. The CDR3 bases are TGCGCCAGCAGCCCCGGAAACAATCAGGGAGGAGAGACCCAGTACTTC.

This chain joins TRBV29-1 and TRBJ2-3, with TRBD1 matching over 10 bases. V trimming: 2 bases; J trimming: 10 bases; junction bases outside the gene matches: 9. The CDR3 spans 14 residues. Germline V gene lookup returns CDR1 SQVTM and CDR2 ANQGSEA. DNA for the CDR3: TGCAGCGTTGAAAGGGACAGGGGATCCTCTGCGCAGTATTTT. Amino acid sequence: CSVERDRGSSAQYF.

This sequence joins TRBV5-6 and TRBJ2-7; D might be TRBD1 (6 bases). The CDR3 has 13 residues. V gave up 1 base and J gave up 7 bases, with 12 bases separating them. Germline V lookup: CDR1 SGHDT, CDR2 YYEEEE. CDR3 amino acids: CASSLQQGGEQYV. The DNA for the CDR3 is TGTGCCAGCAGCTTGCAACAGGGTGGAGAGCAGTACGTC.

J is TRBJ1-5 and V is TRBV10-3; tentative D call: TRBD1 (6 bases). Between the trimmed V and J ends, which lost 11 bases and 3 bases, there was a span of 14 bases. The length of the CDR3 is 13 residues. Germline assignment: CDR1 ENHRY and CDR2 SYGVKD. The CDR3 DNA follows: TGTGCCCTGCGGGAGGGGGACAATCAGCCCCAGCATTTT. Translation: CALREGDNQPQHF.

The rearrangement links TRBV18 to TRBJ2-5; TRBD1 is a possible D gene (6 bases). V lost 5 bases to trimming and J lost 4 bases, with 11 bases between them. Germline V CDR1 and CDR2: KGHSH, LQKENI. The CDR3 length is 13 residues. CDR3 in amino acids: CASSSGERETQYF. DNA of the CDR3: TGTGCCAGCTCATCAGGGGAACGAGAGACCCAGTACTTC.

V and J are TRBV18 and TRBJ1-3; weak D call: TRBD1 (5 bases). The V end was cut by 2 bases, the J end by 3 bases, with 8 bases between. This CDR3 is built from 14 residues. Germline CDR1 is KGHSH and CDR2 is LQKENI. The CDR3 reads CASSPADNGNTIYF. CDR3 bases: TGTGCCAGCTCACCAGCGGACAATGGAAACACCATATATTTT.

Here the CDR3 DNA reads TGTGCCAGCAGCTTAGCCGGGGAGGCGAACACTGAAGCTTTCTTT. This encodes CASSLAGEANTEAFF. V usage is TRBV7-6 and J usage is TRBJ1-1; D remains ambiguous. This CDR3 region has 15 residues. The germline gives CDR1 SGHVS, CDR2 FNYEAQ. The V and J ends lost 0 bases and 1 base respectively, with 9 bases between them.

The V and J genes are TRBV28 and TRBJ2-7; 10 bases are a match to TRBD1. Germline V gene data show CDR1 as MDHEN and CDR2 as SYDVKM. J was trimmed by 4 bases and V by 5 bases; bases with no gene match: 5. CDR3 length: 14 amino acids. The CDR3 loop is CASSLGQGGYEQYF. The CDR3 DNA reads as TGTGCCAGCAGTCTCGGACAGGGGGGGTACGAGCAGTACTTC. The full variable domain, rest sourced from reference TRBV28 and TRBJ2-7, is DVKVTQSSRYLVKRTGEKVFLECVQDMDHENMFWYRQDPGLGLRLIYFSYDVKMKEKGDIPEGYSVSREKKERFSLILESASTNQTSMYLCASSLGQGGYEQYFGPGTRLTVT.

This sequence joins TRBV27 and TRBJ2-3, with a weak D call TRBD2 (5 bases). V lost 0 bases to trimming and J lost 8 bases, with 12 bases between them. Germline values: CDR1 MNHEY, CDR2 SMNVEV (reference sequence). The CDR3 covers 14 residues. In DNA form, the CDR3 reads TGTGCCAGCAGTTTATCGGCGATTGGGAGTACGCAGTATTTT. Translation gives CASSLSAIGSTQYF.

The V gene is TRBV5-6, the J gene TRBJ2-7; 9 nucleotides line up with TRBD1. The J segment lost 7 bases and the V segment lost 4 bases, leaving 3 bases of the junction unmatched. This CDR3 is 12 amino acids long. Germline CDR1 SGHDT, CDR2 YYEEEE. The CDR3 DNA sequence: TGTGCCAGCAGCGACGACAGGGGGGAGCAGTACTTC. Encoded protein: CASSDDRGEQYF.

The rearrangement uses TRBV4-2 and TRBJ2-3; possible D gene TRBD2, 7 bases. CDR3 size: 17 residues. Between the trimmed V and J ends, which lost 2 bases and 1 base, there was a span of 16 bases. Germline loops: CDR1 LGHNA, CDR2 YNFKEQ. This CDR3 is CASSQTPRGGGTDTQYF. CDR3 nucleotide sequence: TGTGCCAGCAGCCAAACTCCGAGGGGGGGAGGCACAGATACGCAGTATTTT.

The chain joins TRBV28 to TRBJ2-1, with TRBD2 matching 8 bases. CDR3 size: 14 residues. V trimming: 5 bases; J trimming: 7 bases; junction bases outside the gene matches: 7. Germline V gives CDR1 MDHEN, CDR2 SYDVKM. DNA of the CDR3: TGTGCCAGCAGTCCCGGGGGGGCGGGAAATGAGCAGTTCTTC. Protein: CASSPGGAGNEQFF.

The rearrangement uses TRBV5-1 and TRBJ2-3; 11 nucleotides align to TRBD1. Germline CDR1 and CDR2: SGHRS and YFSETQ. The J segment lost 4 bases and the V segment lost 0 bases, leaving 4 bases of the junction unmatched. This CDR3 is 16 amino acids long. The CDR3 reads CASSLGGTGGADTQYF. CDR3 bases: TGCGCCAGCAGCTTGGGGGGGACAGGGGGAGCAGATACGCAGTATTTT.

The gene calls are TRBV9 and TRBJ1-2; D is perhaps TRBD1 (6 bases). Germline V gene sequence: CDR1 SGDLS, CDR2 YYNGEE. Trimming removed 7 bases at V and 4 bases at J, with 11 bases between. This CDR3 comprises 12 residues. CDR3 bases: TGTGCCAGCGGGGAACAGGGCTATGGCTACACCTTC. This gives the protein CASGEQGYGYTF.

This rearrangement joins TRBV5-8 to TRBJ2-7, with TRBD2 matching over 7 bases. CDR3 length: 14 amino acids. V gave up 4 bases and J gave up 2 bases; unmatched junction bases: 6. Germline V CDR1 and CDR2: SGHTS, YDEGEE. The CDR3 DNA reads TGTGCCAGCAGCCGATGGGGGGGTACCTACGAGCAGTACGTC. This translates into CASSRWGGTYEQYV.

V usage is TRBV11-1 and J usage is TRBJ1-1, with D possibly being TRBD1 (6 bases). CDR1 SGHAT and CDR2 FQDESV come from the germline V gene (reference sequence). V shed 4 bases and J shed 2 bases, with 11 bases lying between them. The CDR3 sequence is 14 residues long. The CDR3 spells CASSYGGPNTEAFF. CDR3 DNA sequence: TGTGCCAGCAGCTACGGGGGGCCTAACACTGAAGCTTTCTTT.

This chain connects TRBV6-6 to TRBJ2-7; 9 bases agree with TRBD1. Trimming cost V 7 bases and J 1 base; bases outside gene matches: 8. CDR1 and CDR2 from the germline V gene are MNHNY and SVGAGI (reference sequence). CDR3 length: 15 residues. This CDR3 reads CASKQPGQGSYEQYF. CDR3 coding DNA: TGTGCCAGCAAACAACCGGGACAGGGATCCTACGAGCAGTACTTC.

V is TRBV28 and J is TRBJ2-7, with 10 bases aligning to TRBD2. This CDR3 spans 15 amino acids. Germline CDR1 and CDR2: MDHEN and SYDVKM. V was clipped by 5 bases and J by 2 bases; unmatched bases: 6. CDR3 nucleotides: TGTGCCAGCAGTCGTACTAGCGGGGTGACCTACGAGCAGTACTTC. It yields the protein CASSRTSGVTYEQYF.

The gene calls are TRBV4-2 and TRBJ2-2; 9 bases align to TRBD1. The germline V gene has CDR1 LGHNA and CDR2 YNFKEQ. The CDR3 loop spans 15 amino acids. V trimming: 4 bases; J trimming: 5 bases; junction bases outside the gene matches: 5. The CDR3, as DNA: TGTGCCAGCAGCCCGCGGACAGGGGTGACCGGGGAGCTGTTTTTT. Its translation is CASSPRTGVTGELFF.

This chain connects TRBV6-1 to TRBJ2-2; 7 nucleotides line up with TRBD1. Trimming removed 6 bases from V and 1 base from J; junction bases left unmatched: 2. There are 14 residues in the CDR3. Germline V gene sequence: CDR1 MNHNS, CDR2 SASEGT. The DNA of the CDR3 is TGTGCCAGCAGCAGACAGGGGAACACCGGGGAGCTGTTTTTT. This translates into CASSRQGNTGELFF.

This chain joins TRBV14 and TRBJ2-5; TRBD2 matches at 10 bases. Germline CDR1 and CDR2: SGHDN and FVKESK. The CDR3 is 16 residues long. The trim removed 2 bases at V and 6 bases at J, leaving 9 bases unmatched. The CDR3: CASSQLSGGAKKTQYF. For the CDR3, the DNA is TGTGCCAGCAGCCAATTAAGCGGGGGGGCTAAAAAGACCCAGTACTTC.

The gene calls are TRBV7-9 and TRBJ1-4; D possibly corresponds to TRBD1 (5 bases). This CDR3 comprises 18 residues. The V gene's germline CDR1 is SEHNR and CDR2 FQNEAQ (reference sequence). The V end lost 3 bases, the J end lost 4 bases, and 21 bases lay between the germline ends. CDR3 residues: CASSLAPGMGGLNEKLFF. CDR3 coding DNA: TGTGCCAGCAGCTTGGCCCCGGGGATGGGGGGACTTAATGAAAAACTGTTTTTT.

The chain links TRBV7-3 to TRBJ1-2; D remains unclear. The germline V and J ends were trimmed by 5 bases and 1 base, with 11 bases remaining between them. The CDR3 runs 14 residues. Germline values: CDR1 SGHTA, CDR2 FQGTGA. In DNA form, the CDR3 reads TGTGCCAGCAGCCGAACCGGGAATAACTATGGCTACACCTTC. Translated, it gives CASSRTGNNYGYTF. Combining the CDR3 with reference TRBV7-3 and TRBJ1-2 gives the whole variable domain GAGVSQTPSNKVTEKGKYVELRCDPISGHTALYWYRQSLGQGPEFLIYFQGTGAADDSGLPNDRFFAVRPEGSVSTLKIQRTERGDSAVYLCASSRTGNNYGYTFGSGTRLTVV.

The V gene is TRBV10-3, the J gene TRBJ2-1; 11 nucleotides agree with TRBD1. Germline V lookup: CDR1 ENHRY, CDR2 SYGVKD. This CDR3 is built from 15 residues. With V trimmed by 7 bases and J by 7 bases, 9 bases remained unmatched. CDR3 protein: CAINPGQGGPNEQFF. The CDR3 DNA reads TGTGCCATCAACCCGGGACAGGGGGGACCGAATGAGCAGTTCTTC.

The chain combines TRBV7-6 with TRBJ2-7; 12 nucleotides agree with TRBD2. The CDR3 spans 17 residues. CDR1 and CDR2 (germline): SGHVS, FNYEAQ. V gave up 5 bases and J gave up 6 bases; unmatched junction bases: 14. This chain's CDR3 is CASSLTSGGRRGIEQYF. The CDR3 region has the DNA TGTGCCAGCAGCCTGACTAGCGGGGGCCGGAGAGGGATCGAGCAGTACTTC. Drawing the rest from reference TRBV7-6 and TRBJ2-7, the complete variable domain is GAGVSQSPRYKVTKRGQDVALRCDPISGHVSLYWYRQALGQGPEFLTYFNYEAQQDKSGLPNDRFSAERPEGSISTLTIQRTEQRDSAMYRCASSLTSGGRRGIEQYFGPGTRLTVT.